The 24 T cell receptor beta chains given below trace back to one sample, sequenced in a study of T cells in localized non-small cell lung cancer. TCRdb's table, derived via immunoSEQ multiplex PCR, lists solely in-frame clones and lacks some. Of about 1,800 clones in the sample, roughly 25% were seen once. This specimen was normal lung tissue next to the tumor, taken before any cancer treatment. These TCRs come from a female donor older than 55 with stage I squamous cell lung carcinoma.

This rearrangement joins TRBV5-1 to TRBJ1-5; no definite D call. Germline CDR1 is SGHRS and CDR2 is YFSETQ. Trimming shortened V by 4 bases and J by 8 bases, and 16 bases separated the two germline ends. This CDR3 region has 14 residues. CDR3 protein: CASSQDGGVEPQHF. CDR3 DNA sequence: TGCGCCAGCAGCCAAGATGGTGGGGTTGAGCCCCAGCATTTT.

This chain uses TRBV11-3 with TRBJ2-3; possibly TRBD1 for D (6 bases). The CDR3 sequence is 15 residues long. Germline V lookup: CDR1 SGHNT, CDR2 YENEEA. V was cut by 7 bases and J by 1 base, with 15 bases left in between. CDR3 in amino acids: CASTQGTYRTDTQYF. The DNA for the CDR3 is TGTGCCAGCACCCAGGGGACCTATCGCACAGATACGCAGTATTTT.

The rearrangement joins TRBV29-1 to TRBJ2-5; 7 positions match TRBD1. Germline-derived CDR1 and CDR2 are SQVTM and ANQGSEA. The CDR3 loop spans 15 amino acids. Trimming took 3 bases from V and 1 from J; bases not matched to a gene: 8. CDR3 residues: CSVEATGLFQETQYF. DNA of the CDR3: TGCAGCGTTGAGGCGACAGGGCTCTTCCAAGAGACCCAGTACTTC.

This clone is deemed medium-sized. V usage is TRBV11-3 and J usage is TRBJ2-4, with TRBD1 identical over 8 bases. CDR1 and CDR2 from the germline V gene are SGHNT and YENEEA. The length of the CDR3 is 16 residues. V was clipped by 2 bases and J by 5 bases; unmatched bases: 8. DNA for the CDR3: TGTGCCAGCAGCTTATACTGGGCAGGGGGCCAAAACATTCAGTACTTC. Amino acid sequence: CASSLYWAGGQNIQYF.

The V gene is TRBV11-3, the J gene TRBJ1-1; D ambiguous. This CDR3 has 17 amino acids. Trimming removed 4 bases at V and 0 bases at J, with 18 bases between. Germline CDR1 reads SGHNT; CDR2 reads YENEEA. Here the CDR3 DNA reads TGTGCCAGCAGCTACACGTCGGGGTCCATGATGAACACTGAAGCTTTCTTT. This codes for CASSYTSGSMMNTEAFF.

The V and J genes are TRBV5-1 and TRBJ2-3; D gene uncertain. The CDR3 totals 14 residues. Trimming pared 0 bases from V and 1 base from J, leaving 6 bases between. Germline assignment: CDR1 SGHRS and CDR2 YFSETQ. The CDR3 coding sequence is TGCGCCAGCAGCTTGGTACGGGGCACAGATACGCAGTATTTT. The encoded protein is CASSLVRGTDTQYF. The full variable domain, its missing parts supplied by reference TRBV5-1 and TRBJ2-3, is KAGVTQTPRYLIKTRGQQVTLSCSPISGHRSVSWYQQTPGQGLQFLFEYFSETQRNKGNFPGRFSGRQFSNSRSEMNVSTLELGDSALYLCASSLVRGTDTQYFGPGTRLTVL.

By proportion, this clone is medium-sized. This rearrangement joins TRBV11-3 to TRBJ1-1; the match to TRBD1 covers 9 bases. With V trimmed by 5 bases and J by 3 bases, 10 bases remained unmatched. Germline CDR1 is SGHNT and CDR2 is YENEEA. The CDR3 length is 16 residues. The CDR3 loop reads CASSQGPGQGHTEAFF. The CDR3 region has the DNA TGTGCCAGCAGCCAAGGCCCGGGACAGGGTCACACTGAAGCTTTCTTT.

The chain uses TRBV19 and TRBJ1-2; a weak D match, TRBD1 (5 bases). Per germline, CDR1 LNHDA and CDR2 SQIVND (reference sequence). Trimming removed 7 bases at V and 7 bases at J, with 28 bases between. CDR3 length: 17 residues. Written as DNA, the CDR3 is TGTGCCAGTACCCTGGGACCGGCTGAGCTCGGAAGGGGTGGCTACACCTTC. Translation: CASTLGPAELGRGGYTF.

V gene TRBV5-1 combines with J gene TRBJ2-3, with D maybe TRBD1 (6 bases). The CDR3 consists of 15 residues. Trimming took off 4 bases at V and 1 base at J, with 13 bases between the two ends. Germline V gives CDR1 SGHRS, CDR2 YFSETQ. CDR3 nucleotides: TGCGCCAGCAGCCAAGGAGGACAGCGCACAGATACGCAGTATTTT. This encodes CASSQGGQRTDTQYF. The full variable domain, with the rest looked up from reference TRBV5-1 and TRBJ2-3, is KAGVTQTPRYLIKTRGQQVTLSCSPISGHRSVSWYQQTPGQGLQFLFEYFSETQRNKGNFPGRFSGRQFSNSRSEMNVSTLELGDSALYLCASSQGGQRTDTQYFGPGTRLTVL.

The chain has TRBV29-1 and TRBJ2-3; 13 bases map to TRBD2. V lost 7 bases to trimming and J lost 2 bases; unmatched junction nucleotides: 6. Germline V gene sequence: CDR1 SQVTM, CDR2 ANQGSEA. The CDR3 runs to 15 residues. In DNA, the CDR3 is TGCAGCGCCACAGGACTAGCGGGGGTCACAGATACGCAGTATTTT. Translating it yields CSATGLAGVTDTQYF.

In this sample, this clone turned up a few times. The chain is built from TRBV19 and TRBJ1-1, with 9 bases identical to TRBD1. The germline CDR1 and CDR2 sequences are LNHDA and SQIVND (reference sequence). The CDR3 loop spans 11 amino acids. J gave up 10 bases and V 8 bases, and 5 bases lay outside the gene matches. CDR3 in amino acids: CASWGTGRAFF. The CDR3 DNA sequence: TGTGCCAGTTGGGGGACAGGGAGAGCTTTCTTT. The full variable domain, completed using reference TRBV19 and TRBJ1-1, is DGGITQSPKYLFRKEGQNVTLSCEQNLNHDAMYWYRQDPGQGLRLIYYSQIVNDFQKGDIAEGYSVSREKKESFPLTVTSAQKNPTAFYLCASWGTGRAFFGQGTRLTVV.

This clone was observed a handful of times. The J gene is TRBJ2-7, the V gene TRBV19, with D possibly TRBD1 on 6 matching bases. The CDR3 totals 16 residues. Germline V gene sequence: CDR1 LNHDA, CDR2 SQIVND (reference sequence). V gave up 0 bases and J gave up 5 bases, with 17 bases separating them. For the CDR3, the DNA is TGTGCCAGTAGTATAGATCCCAGGGGCTTAAGCAACGAGCAGTACTTC. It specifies CASSIDPRGLSNEQYF.

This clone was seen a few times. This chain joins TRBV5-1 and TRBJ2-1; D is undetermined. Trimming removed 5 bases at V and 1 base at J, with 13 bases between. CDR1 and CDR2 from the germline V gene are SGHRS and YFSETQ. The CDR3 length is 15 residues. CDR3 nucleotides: TGCGCCAGCAGTTATGGGTGGATTTCCTACAATGAGCAGTTCTTC. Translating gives CASSYGWISYNEQFF.

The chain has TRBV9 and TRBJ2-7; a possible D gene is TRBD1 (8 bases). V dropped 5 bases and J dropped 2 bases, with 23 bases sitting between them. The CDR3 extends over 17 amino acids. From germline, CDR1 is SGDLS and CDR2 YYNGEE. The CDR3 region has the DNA TGTGCCAGCAGTCCCCGGACAGGGCGGGAGAGGGCCTACGAGCAGTACTTC. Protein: CASSPRTGRERAYEQYF. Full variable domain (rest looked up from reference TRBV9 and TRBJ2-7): DSGVTQTPKHLITATGQRVTLRCSPRSGDLSVYWYQQSLDQGLQFLIQYYNGEERAKGNILERFSAQQFPDLHSELNLSSLELGDSALYFCASSPRTGRERAYEQYFGPGTRLTVT.

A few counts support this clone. Here the CDR3 DNA reads TGTGCCAGCAGTTACGGACAGGGAATGTCTGGAAACACCATATATTTT. Translation gives CASSYGQGMSGNTIYF. V gene TRBV6-8 combines with J gene TRBJ1-3; 8 bases align to TRBD1. CDR1 is MNHGY and CDR2 is SAAAGT in the germline V gene. This CDR3 has 16 amino acids. The junction had 4 bases not matched to a gene; V was cut back by 2 bases and J by 1 base.

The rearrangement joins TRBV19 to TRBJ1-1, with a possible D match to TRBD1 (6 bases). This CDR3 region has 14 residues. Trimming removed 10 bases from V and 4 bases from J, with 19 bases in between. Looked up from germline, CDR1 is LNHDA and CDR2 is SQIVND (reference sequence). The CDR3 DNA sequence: TGTGCCACTACCCTCCAGGGGTTTGCCACTGAAGCTTTCTTT. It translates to CATTLQGFATEAFF. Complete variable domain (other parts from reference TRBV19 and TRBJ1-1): DGGITQSPKYLFRKEGQNVTLSCEQNLNHDAMYWYRQDPGQGLRLIYYSQIVNDFQKGDIAEGYSVSREKKESFPLTVTSAQKNPTAFYLCATTLQGFATEAFFGQGTRLTVV.

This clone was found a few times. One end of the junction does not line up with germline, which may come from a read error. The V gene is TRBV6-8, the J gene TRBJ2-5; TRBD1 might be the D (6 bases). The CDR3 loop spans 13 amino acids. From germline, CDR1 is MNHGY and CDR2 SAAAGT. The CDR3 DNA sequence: TGTGCCATCAGTGCTCCAGGGGTAGAGACCCAGTACTTC. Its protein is CAISAPGVETQYF.

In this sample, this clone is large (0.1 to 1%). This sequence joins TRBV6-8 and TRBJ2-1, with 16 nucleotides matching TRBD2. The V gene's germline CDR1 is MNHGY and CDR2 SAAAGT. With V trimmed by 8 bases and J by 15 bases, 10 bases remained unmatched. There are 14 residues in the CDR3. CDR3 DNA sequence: TGTGCCAGCGGGACTAGCGGGGGGGCCGGTTCGTGGTTCTTC. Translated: CASGTSGGAGSWFF.

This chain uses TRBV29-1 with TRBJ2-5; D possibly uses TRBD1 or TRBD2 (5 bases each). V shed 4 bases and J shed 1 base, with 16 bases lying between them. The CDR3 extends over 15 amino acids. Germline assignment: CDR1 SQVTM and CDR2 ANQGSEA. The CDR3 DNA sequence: TGCAGCGTTGGGGGACCGGGGCGCTCCCAAGAGACCCAGTACTTC. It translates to CSVGGPGRSQETQYF. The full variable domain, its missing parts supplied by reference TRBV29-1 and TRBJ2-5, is SAVISQKPSRDICQRGTSLTIQCQVDSQVTMMFWYRQQPGQSLTLIATANQGSEATYESGFVIDKFPISRPNLTFSTLTVSNMSPEDSSIYLCSVGGPGRSQETQYFGPGTRLLVL.

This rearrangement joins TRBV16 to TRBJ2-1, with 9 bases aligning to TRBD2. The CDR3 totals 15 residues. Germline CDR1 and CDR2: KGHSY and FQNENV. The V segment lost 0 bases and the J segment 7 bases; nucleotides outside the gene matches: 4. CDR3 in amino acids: CASSQSRGGWNEQFF. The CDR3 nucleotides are TGTGCCAGCAGCCAATCGCGGGGGGGCTGGAATGAGCAGTTCTTC.

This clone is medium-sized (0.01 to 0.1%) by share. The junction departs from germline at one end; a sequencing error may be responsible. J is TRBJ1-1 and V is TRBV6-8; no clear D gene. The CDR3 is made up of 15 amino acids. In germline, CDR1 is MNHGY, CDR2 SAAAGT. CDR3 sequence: CAISAVGVDEAEAFF. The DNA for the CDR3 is TGTGCCATCAGTGCGGTCGGGGTTGACGAGGCTGAAGCTTTCTTT.

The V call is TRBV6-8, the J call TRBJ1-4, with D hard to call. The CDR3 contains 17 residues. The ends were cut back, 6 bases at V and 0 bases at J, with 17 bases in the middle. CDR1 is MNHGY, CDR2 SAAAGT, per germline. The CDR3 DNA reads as TGTGCCAGCAGACTGTCTGGGCAGCCCCCAACTAATGAAAAACTGTTTTTT. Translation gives CASRLSGQPPTNEKLFF.

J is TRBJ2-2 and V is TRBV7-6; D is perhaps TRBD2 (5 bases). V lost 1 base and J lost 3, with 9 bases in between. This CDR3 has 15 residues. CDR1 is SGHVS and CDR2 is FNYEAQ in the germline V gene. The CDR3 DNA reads TGTGCCAGCAGCTTAGGGGTCGGGGACACCGGGGAGCTGTTTTTT. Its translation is CASSLGVGDTGELFF.

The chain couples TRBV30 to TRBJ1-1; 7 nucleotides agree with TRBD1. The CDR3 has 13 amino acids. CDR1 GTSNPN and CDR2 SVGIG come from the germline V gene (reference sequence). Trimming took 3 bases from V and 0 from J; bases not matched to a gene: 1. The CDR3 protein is CAWRTGLNTEAFF. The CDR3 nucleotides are TGTGCCTGGAGGACAGGGTTGAACACTGAAGCTTTCTTT.